Reported below is one T cell receptor (beta chain). This sample is part of a study of T cell changes during pregnancy in multiple sclerosis. Generated by immunoSEQ multiplex PCR, the TCRdb table keeps only in-frame clones and is missing some. The repertoire includes approximately 50,000 clones, around 90% of them detected once, and 1% to 1.5% sits in the top ten. The receptor was derived from a female donor with multiple sclerosis, enrolled in a pregnancy study. The starting material was peripheral blood, obtained in the second trimester of pregnancy.

CDR3 region: CASSPRTLLGETQYF. DNA of the CDR3: TGTGCCAGCAGCCCCCGGACTCTTCTGGGAGAGACCCAGTACTTC. This chain links TRBV9 with TRBJ2-5; TRBD2 is a possible D gene (5 bases). The CDR3 runs 15 residues. V lost 4 bases to trimming and J lost 4 bases, with 17 bases between them. CDR1 and CDR2 (germline): SGDLS, YYNGEE. Using reference TRBV9 and TRBJ2-5 for the parts outside the CDR3, the full variable domain is DSGVTQTPKHLITATGQRVTLRCSPRSGDLSVYWYQQSLDQGLQFLIQYYNGEERAKGNILERFSAQQFPDLHSELNLSSLELGDSALYFCASSPRTLLGETQYFGPGTRLLVL.